This TCR beta chain was recovered during a study of control samples from healthy donors and cancer patients. CDR1 is LGHDT, CDR2 YNNKEL, per germline (reference sequence). The length of the CDR3 is 14 residues. V lost 1 base to trimming and J lost 7 bases; unmatched junction nucleotides: 4. Measured with immunoSEQ multiplex PCR; TCRdb has only the in-frame clones, and not every one. The sample has about 130,000 clones; 91% are singletons. The receptor comes from a young man in good health. Sequenced material: blood. The chain couples TRBV3-1 (or the pseudogene TRBV3-2) to TRBJ1-2; 9 bases are shared with TRBD1. The CDR3, as DNA: TGTGCCAGCAGCCAAGGAACAGGGGGCGTTGGCTACACCTTC. This codes for CASSQGTGGVGYTF.